These 14 T cell receptor beta chains share one sample of origin, sequenced in a study of cytomegalovirus exposure and HLA in healthy donors. TCRdb's table, derived via immunoSEQ multiplex PCR, lists solely in-frame clones and lacks some. The sample contains under 250,000 clones, roughly nine tenths of which appear only once. Sequencing input: PBMCs. Receptors originate from a man aged 18 to 29 in good health and CMV-seropositive.

This sequence joins TRBV2 and TRBJ1-3; possibly TRBD1 for D (6 bases). The CDR3 is 15 residues long. Trimming removed 6 bases from V and 4 bases from J, with 16 bases in between. CDR1 SNHLY and CDR2 FYNNEI come from the germline V gene. As DNA, the CDR3 is TGTGCCAGCAGAAGACAGGTTGCGCCAGGAAACACCATATATTTT. This sequence encodes CASRRQVAPGNTIYF.

The chain recombines TRBV5-1 with TRBJ2-2; D is ambiguous. V was pared by 2 bases and J by 4 bases, with 6 bases between. Per germline, CDR1 SGHRS and CDR2 YFSETQ. The CDR3 is 13 amino acids. The CDR3 spells CASSLDITGELFF. CDR3 in DNA: TGCGCCAGCAGCTTAGACATCACCGGGGAGCTGTTTTTT.

This clone was recorded many times. CDR3 amino acids: CANSDREAGELFF. In DNA, the CDR3 is TGTGCCAACTCGGACAGGGAAGCCGGGGAGCTGTTTTTT. The V call is TRBV6-1, the J call TRBJ2-2, with 8 bases fitting TRBD1. CDR3 length: 13 amino acids. From germline, CDR1 is MNHNS and CDR2 SASEGT. J gave up 6 bases and V 10 bases, and 7 bases lay outside the gene matches.

The genes are TRBV5-1 and TRBJ2-2; possible D gene TRBD1, 6 bases. V shed 5 bases and J shed 2 bases, with 16 bases lying between them. The germline CDR1 and CDR2 sequences are SGHRS and YFSETQ. The CDR3 spans 16 residues. CDR3: CASRNTPDSNTGELFF. In DNA, the CDR3 is TGCGCCAGCAGAAACACCCCGGACAGTAACACCGGGGAGCTGTTTTTT. Based on the CDR3 plus reference TRBV5-1 and TRBJ2-2, the full variable domain is KAGVTQTPRYLIKTRGQQVTLSCSPISGHRSVSWYQQTPGQGLQFLFEYFSETQRNKGNFPGRFSGRQFSNSRSEMNVSTLELGDSALYLCASRNTPDSNTGELFFGEGSRLTVL.

The chain recombines TRBV12-5 with TRBJ2-5, with 13 bases lining up with TRBD2. The junction had 7 bases not matched to a gene; V was cut back by 5 bases and J by 4 bases. Germline V gene lookup returns CDR1 LGHNT and CDR2 FRNRAP. This CDR3 region has 16 residues. The CDR3 is CASGKGLAGAAETQYF. CDR3 in DNA: TGTGCTAGTGGTAAAGGACTAGCGGGAGCAGCAGAGACCCAGTACTTC.

V gene TRBV2 combines with J gene TRBJ1-1, with D perhaps TRBD1 (6 bases). From germline, CDR1 is SNHLY and CDR2 FYNNEI. The CDR3 contains 14 residues. V lost 6 bases to trimming and J lost 2 bases, with 13 bases between them. CDR3 DNA: TGTGCCAGCAGAGCCGGGACACCTAACACTGAAGCTTTCTTT. This encodes CASRAGTPNTEAFF.

This chain links TRBV15 with TRBJ2-3; TRBD1 aligns across 8 bases. The germline V gene encodes CDR1 LNHNV and CDR2 YYDKDF (reference sequence). V gave up 2 bases and J gave up 2 bases; unmatched junction bases: 18. This CDR3 region has 20 residues. CDR3 nucleotide sequence: TGTGCCACCAGCAGAATCCCGCGATCCAACAGGGGGTATTTCACAGATACGCAGTATTTT. This codes for CATSRIPRSNRGYFTDTQYF.

This clone has a handful of counts. In DNA, the CDR3 is TGTGCCAGCAGCCTACAGGGGAGGGATGAAAAACTGTTTTTT. This codes for CASSLQGRDEKLFF. The rearrangement joins TRBV5-8 to TRBJ1-4; 7 nucleotides line up with TRBD1. The germline gives CDR1 SGHTS, CDR2 YDEGEE. The J segment lost 6 bases and the V segment lost 4 bases, leaving 6 bases of the junction unmatched. This CDR3 is 14 amino acids long.

In its sample, this clone was seen a few times. The chain has TRBV25-1 and TRBJ1-5; no clear D. V was pared by 2 bases and J by 0 bases, with 5 bases between. Per germline, CDR1 MGHDK and CDR2 SYGVNS. The CDR3 covers 14 residues. This CDR3 reads CASSEVSSNQPQHF. DNA of the CDR3: TGTGCCAGCAGTGAAGTGAGTAGCAATCAGCCCCAGCATTTT.

V is TRBV6-6 and J is TRBJ2-3; no reliable D call. In germline, CDR1 is MNHNY, CDR2 SVGAGI (reference sequence). V gave up 2 bases and J gave up 1 base, with 7 bases separating them. This CDR3 spans 14 amino acids. CDR3 in DNA: TGTGCCAGCAGTTACCCTGGAGGCACAGATACGCAGTATTTT. The encoded protein is CASSYPGGTDTQYF.

V is TRBV13 and J is TRBJ2-5, with D unclear. The CDR3 spans 16 residues. CDR1 PRHDT and CDR2 FYEKMQ come from the germline V gene (reference sequence). V dropped 0 bases and J dropped 2 bases, with 13 bases sitting between them. CDR3 sequence (DNA): TGTGCCAGCAGCTTAGGCCTCTTAGGCCATCAAGAGACCCAGTACTTC. Translating gives CASSLGLLGHQETQYF.

In nucleotides, the CDR3 is TGTGCCAGCAGTGAGACAGACAATCAGCCCCAGCATTTT. Translated, it gives CASSETDNQPQHF. The chain uses TRBV6-1 and TRBJ1-5, with a possible D match to TRBD1 (5 bases). CDR1 and CDR2 from the germline V gene are MNHNS and SASEGT. This CDR3 is built from 13 residues. Deletions cut 3 bases from V and 3 bases from J, with 6 bases between.

This chain links TRBV6-5 with TRBJ2-4; tentatively, D is TRBD2 (5 bases). Germline lookup yields CDR1 MNHEY and CDR2 SVGAGI. CDR3 length: 14 amino acids. V lost 6 bases, J lost 2 bases, and 11 bases lay in between. CDR3 in DNA: TGTGCCAGCAGGGCTGGAGGTACCAAAAACATTCAGTACTTC. Protein product: CASRAGGTKNIQYF.

The chain recombines TRBV27 with TRBJ2-2; 7 positions match TRBD2. The CDR3 runs 19 residues. With V trimmed by 7 bases and J by 0 bases, 17 bases remained unmatched. Germline CDR1 and CDR2: MNHEY and SMNVEV (reference sequence). The CDR3 protein is CASTRRAPAGYTNTGELFF. The CDR3 DNA reads as TGTGCCAGCACCCGCAGGGCCCCAGCGGGGTATACGAACACCGGGGAGCTGTTTTTT.